The 4 T cell receptor beta chains presented below share a single source sample, sequenced in a study of cytomegalovirus exposure and HLA in healthy donors. Method: immunoSEQ multiplex PCR; TCRdb's copy keeps in-frame clones and lacks some. The sample yields around 240,000 clones, around 89% seen once. The source material was PBMCs. These TCRs come from a woman younger than 35 in good health and CMV-seronegative.

The V gene is TRBV14, the J gene TRBJ2-1; weak D call: TRBD2 (7 bases). The germline CDR1 and CDR2 sequences are SGHDN and FVKESK. The CDR3 spans 17 residues. The V end was cut by 1 base, the J end by 7 bases, with 20 bases between. The CDR3 DNA is TGTGCCAGCAGCCAAGTTAAATCGGGGGGCGGTACGAATGAGCAGTTCTTC. The encoded protein is CASSQVKSGGGTNEQFF.

The genes are TRBV27 and TRBJ2-7; TRBD1 aligns across 10 bases. The CDR3 is made up of 14 amino acids. V shed 5 bases and J 6 bases; nucleotides not matched to a gene: 7. CDR1 is MNHEY, CDR2 SMNVEV, per germline (reference sequence). CDR3 sequence: CASSAGTGDFEQYF. CDR3 in DNA: TGTGCCAGCAGTGCCGGGACAGGGGACTTCGAGCAGTACTTC.

The chain has TRBV27 and TRBJ2-7, with TRBD1 matching 9 bases. With 0 bases clipped from V and 4 bases from J, the junction kept 4 bases outside the gene matches. The V gene's germline CDR1 is MNHEY and CDR2 SMNVEV (reference sequence). This CDR3 has 15 amino acids. CDR3 DNA sequence: TGTGCCAGCAGTTTATCGTGGGACAGGGATTACGAGCAGTACTTC. This codes for CASSLSWDRDYEQYF.

This chain connects TRBV6-4 to TRBJ2-3; 9 bases line up with TRBD2. There are 16 residues in the CDR3. The germline CDR1 and CDR2 sequences are MRHNA and SNTAGT. V trimming: 0 bases; J trimming: 3 bases; junction bases outside the gene matches: 4. Written as DNA, the CDR3 is TGTGCCAGCAGTGACTCTGCGGGGGGGCCTACAGATACGCAGTATTTT. Amino acid sequence: CASSDSAGGPTDTQYF.